Each of the 11 T cell receptor beta chains below was sequenced from the same sample in a study of cytomegalovirus exposure and HLA in healthy donors. The assay was immunoSEQ multiplex PCR, and TCRdb's table has in-frame clones only and misses some. Here the sample spans 200,000 to 250,000 clones, roughly 91% being singletons. Sequencing input: PBMCs. The receptors were sampled from a woman younger than 35 in good health and CMV-seropositive.

The chain links TRBV30 to TRBJ2-7; the match to TRBD2 covers 8 bases. J gave up 3 bases and V 3 bases, and 4 bases lay outside the gene matches. The CDR3 is 13 residues long. Germline V gene lookup returns CDR1 GTSNPN and CDR2 SVGIG (reference sequence). The CDR3 spells CAWRTSVHYEQYF. The CDR3 DNA reads TGTGCCTGGAGGACTAGCGTCCACTACGAGCAGTACTTC.

The rearrangement uses TRBV10-3 and TRBJ1-3, with a tentative D call TRBD1 (5 bases). The CDR3 runs 15 residues. Germline-derived CDR1 and CDR2 are ENHRY and SYGVKD. V was trimmed by 6 bases and J by 0 bases, leaving 12 bases between them. The CDR3 spells CAISKSGISGNTIYF. The CDR3 DNA reads TGTGCCATCAGCAAATCAGGGATCTCTGGAAACACCATATATTTT.

This chain uses TRBV7-3 with TRBJ2-5, with 11 positions matching TRBD2. J gave up 5 bases and V 0 bases, and 8 bases lay outside the gene matches. The germline CDR1 and CDR2 sequences are SGHTA and FQGTGA. CDR3 length equals 17 residues. The CDR3 protein is CASSLTYGSGRAETQYF. The CDR3 DNA reads TGTGCCAGCAGCTTAACGTACGGTAGCGGGAGGGCCGAGACCCAGTACTTC.

The chain employs TRBV19 and TRBJ2-7, with 13 bases lining up with TRBD2. This CDR3 has 17 amino acids. Germline CDR1 reads LNHDA; CDR2 reads SQIVND (reference sequence). Unmatched junction bases numbered 6, after V lost 1 base and J lost 3 bases. The CDR3 region is CASSIAGLAGAGYEQYF. CDR3 nucleotides: TGTGCCAGTAGTATAGCCGGACTAGCGGGGGCAGGCTACGAGCAGTACTTC.

This clone has more than one count but fewer than ten. The chain combines TRBV7-2 with TRBJ2-3; no clear D. The CDR3 is 17 residues long. The V gene's germline CDR1 is SGHTA and CDR2 FQGNSA. Trimming removed 1 base at V and 5 bases at J, with 19 bases between. The CDR3 spells CASSLDPLARGVDTQYF. In DNA form, the CDR3 reads TGTGCCAGCAGCTTAGACCCCTTGGCTAGAGGTGTAGATACGCAGTATTTT.

This clone has only one observation. This sequence joins TRBV19 and TRBJ1-5; D gene uncertain. The germline CDR1 and CDR2 sequences are LNHDA and SQIVND (reference sequence). V dropped 3 bases and J dropped 5 bases, with 11 bases sitting between them. This CDR3 has 14 residues. CDR3: CASSMVTYDQPQHF. CDR3 bases: TGTGCCAGTAGTATGGTCACATACGATCAGCCCCAGCATTTT.

The chain combines TRBV28 with TRBJ1-1, with TRBD1 as a possible D gene (5 bases). The CDR3 runs 14 residues. The V gene lost 2 bases and the J gene lost 5 bases, with 12 bases spanning the gap. Germline CDR1 is MDHEN and CDR2 is SYDVKM. DNA of the CDR3: TGTGCCAGCAGTTTAACGGGGGATCGGACTGAAGCTTTCTTT. The encoded protein is CASSLTGDRTEAFF. The variable domain in full, with the rest retrieved from reference TRBV28 and TRBJ1-1, is DVKVTQSSRYLVKRTGEKVFLECVQDMDHENMFWYRQDPGLGLRLIYFSYDVKMKEKGDIPEGYSVSREKKERFSLILESASTNQTSMYLCASSLTGDRTEAFFGQGTRLTVV.

This rearrangement joins TRBV4-1 to TRBJ2-1; 9 positions agree with TRBD2. This CDR3 contains 17 residues. Trimming cost V 0 bases and J 7 bases; bases outside gene matches: 10. Germline V gives CDR1 MGHRA, CDR2 YSYEKL. This CDR3 reads CASSQDNGGRARNEQFF. DNA for the CDR3: TGCGCCAGCAGCCAAGATAACGGCGGGAGGGCCAGGAATGAGCAGTTCTTC.

The chain has TRBV7-2 and TRBJ1-1; D remains ambiguous. V dropped 6 bases and J dropped 2 bases, with 16 bases sitting between them. Per the germline V gene, CDR1 is SGHTA and CDR2 is FQGNSA. The CDR3 is made up of 15 amino acids. CDR3 sequence reads: CASSAGDLINTEAFF. The CDR3 DNA sequence: TGTGCCAGCAGTGCGGGAGACCTTATTAACACTGAAGCTTTCTTT.

This chain links TRBV6-1 with TRBJ2-7; D ambiguous. Germline V CDR1 and CDR2: MNHNS, SASEGT. The CDR3 covers 14 residues. The V end was cut by 4 bases, the J end by 0 bases, with 10 bases between. The DNA for the CDR3 is TGTGCCAGCAGTGGACCCGGGTACTCCTACGAGCAGTACTTC. Protein: CASSGPGYSYEQYF.

V and J are TRBV10-3 and TRBJ1-1; TRBD1 is a possible D gene (5 bases). Germline loops: CDR1 ENHRY, CDR2 SYGVKD. This CDR3 spans 16 amino acids. Trimming cost V 0 bases and J 1 base, with 12 bases left between them. In nucleotides, the CDR3 is TGTGCCATCAGTGAGTCCGTAGGGGTCGCGAACACTGAAGCTTTCTTT. Encoded protein: CAISESVGVANTEAFF.